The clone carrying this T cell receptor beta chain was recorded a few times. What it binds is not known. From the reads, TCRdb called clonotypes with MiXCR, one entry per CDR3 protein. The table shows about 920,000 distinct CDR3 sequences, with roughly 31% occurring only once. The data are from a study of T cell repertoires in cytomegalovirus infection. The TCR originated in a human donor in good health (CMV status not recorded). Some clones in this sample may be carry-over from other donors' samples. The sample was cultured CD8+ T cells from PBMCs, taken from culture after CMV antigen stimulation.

CDR3 in DNA: TGTGCCAGCAGCATAGAGGCAGGCGGGACCTATGGCTACACCTTC. Its translation is CASSIEAGGTYGYTF. The V gene is TRBV7-9, the J gene TRBJ1-2; perhaps TRBD1 as D (5 bases). The V end lost 5 bases, the J end lost 4 bases, and 17 bases lay between the germline ends. Germline CDR1 and CDR2: SEHNR and FQNEAQ (reference sequence). CDR3 length equals 15 residues.